This T cell receptor beta chain was recorded in a study of PD-1 blockade in mismatch repair-deficient tumors. Study summary: Enrolled about 2013-2017, patients had progressing, pretreated mismatch repair-deficient cancers of more than ten types.

This CDR3 is built from 9 residues. Using immunoSEQ multiplex PCR, the repertoire was profiled, and TCRdb retains in-frame clones only, with some absent. This table has around 25,000 clones, about 83% appearing once. This sample comprised peripheral blood, obtained 12 weeks after starting pembrolizumab. This TCR was sampled from an adult with mismatch repair-deficient cancer. This chain uses TRBV21-1 with TRBJ1-2. TRBV21-1 is reported as a pseudogene. CDR3 loop: CARLLGYTF. The DNA for the CDR3 is TGTGCCAGGCTCCTGGGCTACACCTTC.